One and the same sample provided the 5 T cell receptor beta chains below, sequenced in a study of blood T cells in healthy people across ages. Through a sample-barcoded 5' primer and a J-beta primer mix, a second PCR was run for roughly 7 to 12 cycles. TCRdb passed the 5' RACE reads through MiXCR, listing each CDR3 protein once. The sample consists of hundreds of thousands of distinct CDR3 sequences, about 40% of them appearing once. The sequenced sample consisted of blood. These receptor sequences come from a woman aged 60 to 75 in good health.

This clonotype was picked up many times. The chain combines TRBV29-1 with TRBJ1-2; D gene uncertain. CDR1 is SQVTM and CDR2 is ANQGSEA in the germline V gene. The CDR3 is 13 residues long. Trimming left V 5 bases short and J 0 bases short, with 10 bases between. The DNA for the CDR3 is TGCAGCGTTCCGGACGGAGCTAACTATGGCTACACCTTC. It is translated as CSVPDGANYGYTF.

The chain carries TRBV4-3 and TRBJ1-2; possible D gene TRBD1, 6 bases. The V end was cut by 2 bases, the J end by 0 bases, with 19 bases between. Germline V gene lookup returns CDR1 LGHNA and CDR2 YSLEER. This CDR3 comprises 18 residues. The CDR3 loop is CASSQTHGRGGSNYGYTF. CDR3 in DNA: TGCGCCAGCAGCCAAACTCACGGCAGGGGAGGATCTAACTATGGCTACACCTTC.

This clonotype was seen repeatedly, ten times or more. The chain recombines TRBV4-3 with TRBJ2-3, with D unclear. Germline CDR1 and CDR2: LGHNA and YSLEER. This CDR3 is 13 amino acids long. V was clipped by 0 bases and J by 6 bases, with 7 bases between them. For the CDR3, the DNA is TGCGCCAGCAGCCAAGATACTTGGGATACGCAGTATTTT. This codes for CASSQDTWDTQYF.

This clonotype has a single count. V gene TRBV18 combines with J gene TRBJ2-5, with 7 bases aligning to TRBD1. J was trimmed by 2 bases and V by 5 bases; bases with no gene match: 5. The CDR3 runs 14 residues. Germline-derived CDR1 and CDR2 are KGHSH and LQKENI. CDR3 in amino acids: CASSNRDRQETQYF. CDR3 coding DNA: TGTGCCAGCTCAAACCGGGACAGACAAGAGACCCAGTACTTC.

At least ten counts were recorded for this clonotype. This sequence joins TRBV12-3 or TRBV12-4 and TRBJ2-7; D possibly uses TRBD1 or TRBD2 (6 bases each). V lost 7 bases to trimming and J lost 4 bases, with 17 bases between them. This CDR3 comprises 14 residues. DNA of the CDR3: TGTGCCAGCACCCCGGGGGCGGGGAAATACGAGCAGTACTTC. It codes for CASTPGAGKYEQYF.